Listed here are 10 T cell receptor beta chains from one sample, sequenced in a study of blood T cell repertoires in COVID-19. The assay was immunoSEQ multiplex PCR, and TCRdb's table has in-frame clones only and misses some. The sample has roughly 230,000 clones, more than 65% seen once. The sample consisted of peripheral blood. The receptors were gathered from a woman older than 75 with acute or convalescent COVID-19.

The chain uses TRBV10-3 and TRBJ2-5; D call uncertain. With 4 bases removed from V and 5 bases from J, the gap between germline ends came to 14 bases. Per the germline V gene, CDR1 is ENHRY and CDR2 is SYGVKD. The CDR3 consists of 14 residues. This CDR3 is CAISVSGLPETQYF. The DNA for the CDR3 is TGTGCCATCAGTGTTTCAGGCCTCCCCGAGACCCAGTACTTC.

This clone has just a few counts. The chain has TRBV6-6 and TRBJ1-3, with D perhaps TRBD1 (6 bases). Germline CDR1 and CDR2: MNHNY and SVGAGI (reference sequence). CDR3 size: 17 residues. V was clipped by 5 bases and J by 1 base, with 18 bases between them. The CDR3 DNA reads TGTGCCAGCAGTCTCCTCTCGGACAGAGAATCTGGAAACACCATATATTTT. Translating gives CASSLLSDRESGNTIYF.

The rearrangement links TRBV30 to TRBJ1-1, with D maybe TRBD1 (5 bases). CDR1 GTSNPN and CDR2 SVGIG come from the germline V gene (reference sequence). Trimming pared 3 bases from V and 3 bases from J, leaving 11 bases between. This CDR3 has 13 residues. Here the CDR3 DNA reads TGTGCCTGGAGCGGGAGCAGGGACACTGAAGCTTTCTTT. Protein sequence: CAWSGSRDTEAFF.

This chain links TRBV6-5 with TRBJ2-1; 9 positions agree with TRBD1. This CDR3 spans 15 amino acids. Germline CDR1 is MNHEY and CDR2 is SVGAGI. Germline trimming cut 4 bases from V and 5 bases from J; bases unmatched to any gene: 6. CDR3 nucleotide sequence: TGTGCCAGCAGTTTTGGGACAGGGACTAACAATGAGCAGTTCTTC. Translation: CASSFGTGTNNEQFF.

J is TRBJ1-6 and V is TRBV5-8; D unclear. Trimming pared 0 bases from V and 7 bases from J, leaving 8 bases between. CDR3 length equals 14 residues. Per germline, CDR1 SGHTS and CDR2 YDEGEE. CDR3 protein: CASSLEGGNSPLHF. The CDR3 DNA is TGTGCCAGCAGCTTGGAGGGCGGGAATTCACCCCTCCACTTT.

The chain joins TRBV25-1 to TRBJ2-7; 12 nucleotides agree with TRBD2. CDR1 and CDR2 from the germline V gene are MGHDK and SYGVNS. J was trimmed by 3 bases and V by 2 bases; bases with no gene match: 2. The CDR3 sequence is 15 residues long. As DNA, the CDR3 is TGTGCCAGCAGTGAACGACTAGCGGGGGTCTACGAGCAGTACTTC. Protein: CASSERLAGVYEQYF.

This sequence joins TRBV9 and TRBJ1-6; perhaps TRBD1 as D (6 bases). The CDR3 runs 16 residues. Trimming removed 3 bases at V and 7 bases at J, with 17 bases between. The germline V gene has CDR1 SGDLS and CDR2 YYNGEE. The CDR3, as DNA: TGTGCCAGCAGCGCCCGGACAGTGGGGGAGAATTCACCCCTCCACTTT. This codes for CASSARTVGENSPLHF.

The chain employs TRBV10-3 and TRBJ2-3; 13 positions match TRBD2. The CDR3 covers 14 residues. V was clipped by 8 bases and J by 2 bases; unmatched bases: 1. Germline CDR1 ENHRY, CDR2 SYGVKD. CDR3 amino acids: CAIGTSGNTDTQYF. CDR3 nucleotide sequence: TGTGCCATCGGGACTAGCGGGAACACAGATACGCAGTATTTT.

The chain combines TRBV5-1 with TRBJ2-3; 13 bases match TRBD2. The germline V gene has CDR1 SGHRS and CDR2 YFSETQ. Trimming took 5 bases from V and 5 from J; bases not matched to a gene: 11. The CDR3 loop spans 17 amino acids. CDR3 region: CASSLGGLAGALDTQYF. Here the CDR3 DNA reads TGCGCCAGCAGTCTAGGAGGACTAGCGGGAGCCTTAGATACGCAGTATTTT.

The V and J genes are TRBV30 and TRBJ1-6; TRBD1 matches 7 bases. The CDR3 length is 13 residues. After removal of 5 bases from V and 10 bases from J, the junction contained 8 bases not matched to a gene. Germline V gene lookup returns CDR1 GTSNPN and CDR2 SVGIG (reference sequence). The CDR3 sequence is CAWRDRVGSPLHF. CDR3 in DNA: TGTGCCTGGCGAGACAGGGTCGGGTCACCCCTCCACTTT.